The clone carrying this TCR beta chain has just a few counts. Its matching antigen is unknown. The entry originates in a study of T-cell reconstitution after alpha-beta-depleted transplantation in children. General observations from the study: The authors attributed T-cell counts and diversity one year after transplant mostly to newly produced T cells. Two months or so post-transplant, alpha-beta T cells reportedly derived from several hundred expanded graft clones. Elevated TCRbeta diversity at day 60 was traced, in some patients, to surviving recipient T cells and thymic progenitors.

Trimming cost V 1 base and J 6 bases, with 14 bases left between them. Germline V gene sequence: CDR1 SGHRS, CDR2 YFSETQ. The CDR3 loop spans 15 amino acids. As it was prepared, the TCRbeta library received unique molecular identifiers. TCRdb processed the PCR reads anew with MiXCR; each CDR3 protein has one entry. The sample lists about 980,000 distinct CDR3 sequences, roughly 29% occurring once. The chain joins TRBV5-1 to TRBJ2-4; a weak D match, TRBD1 (6 bases). The origin of this receptor is a boy under three years old who had a stem cell transplant for SCID, so the T cells may come from the graft donor. The source material was PBMCs, mostly from graft donor cells, sampled 360 days after TCRalphabeta/CD19-depleted stem cell transplant. The CDR3 DNA reads as TGCGCCAGCAGCTTGCAGGGGAGTGGTGGAAACATTCAGTACTTC. This sequence encodes CASSLQGSGGNIQYF. Full variable domain (missing parts from reference TRBV5-1 and TRBJ2-4): KAGVTQTPRYLIKTRGQQVTLSCSPISGHRSVSWYQQTPGQGLQFLFEYFSETQRNKGNFPGRFSGRQFSNSRSEMNVSTLELGDSALYLCASSLQGSGGNIQYFGAGTRLSVL.